The 11 T cell receptor beta chains reported below all come from one sample, sequenced in a study of OX40 agonist ivuxolimab in advanced cancers. Sequenced by immunoSEQ multiplex PCR; TCRdb stores in-frame clones only, minus some. Altogether about 41,000 clones are present, about 87% being singletons, with the ten largest covering around 23%. The source was CD4+ or CD8+ T cells sorted from blood, collected in a trial of the OX40 agonist ivuxolimab. All receptors derive from an adult with an advanced solid tumor such as melanoma, head and neck, liver or kidney cancer.

The rearrangement joins TRBV9 to TRBJ2-1; 9 nucleotides align to TRBD2. Germline V gene sequence: CDR1 SGDLS, CDR2 YYNGEE. The CDR3 is made up of 17 amino acids. V lost 3 bases and J lost 9; bases outside the gene matches: 16. CDR3 loop: CASSGNPGLAFYGEQFF. As DNA, the CDR3 is TGTGCCAGCAGCGGTAATCCGGGACTAGCTTTTTATGGTGAGCAGTTCTTC.

The chain links TRBV10-1 to TRBJ2-1; TRBD1 matches at 11 bases. Germline-derived CDR1 and CDR2 are WNHNN and SYGVQD (reference sequence). This CDR3 is built from 18 residues. Unmatched junction bases numbered 10, after V lost 3 bases and J lost 3 bases. CDR3 DNA sequence: TGCGCCAGCAGTGACTGGGACAGGGGGTCCGAGCGCTACAATGAGCAGTTCTTC. Translating it yields CASSDWDRGSERYNEQFF.

The genes are TRBV6-5 and TRBJ2-7; D may be TRBD2 (5 bases). The CDR3 is made up of 13 amino acids. V was shortened by 0 bases and J by 6 bases, with 9 bases between the two germline ends. Per germline, CDR1 MNHEY and CDR2 SVGAGI. CDR3 sequence (DNA): TGTGCCAGCAGTTACTCGAAAGGGAGCGAGCAGTACTTC. It yields the protein CASSYSKGSEQYF.

This clone showed up just once. The chain employs TRBV11-2 and TRBJ2-2; D gene uncertain. There are 12 residues in the CDR3. Trimming left V 6 bases short and J 6 bases short, with 8 bases between. The germline gives CDR1 SGHAT, CDR2 FQNNGV. CDR3 sequence: CASRGPSGELFF. The CDR3 nucleotides read TGTGCCAGCAGAGGGCCGTCCGGGGAGCTGTTTTTT.

The chain recombines TRBV9 with TRBJ2-3; D unclear. Trimming shortened V by 2 bases and J by 0 bases, and 13 bases separated the two germline ends. The CDR3 contains 16 residues. Germline-derived CDR1 and CDR2 are SGDLS and YYNGEE. In DNA, the CDR3 is TGTGCCAGCAGCGTTTCGTCACCCGGGAGCACAGATACGCAGTATTTT. It yields the protein CASSVSSPGSTDTQYF.

The chain carries TRBV6-1 and TRBJ2-4; perhaps TRBD2 as D (5 bases). Germline CDR1 reads MNHNS; CDR2 reads SASEGT. V lost 6 bases and J lost 2, with 11 bases in between. The CDR3 has 14 amino acids. The CDR3 reads CASSLGISKNIQYF. The CDR3 DNA sequence: TGTGCCAGCAGCCTCGGGATTTCCAAAAACATTCAGTACTTC.

The chain joins TRBV25-1 to TRBJ2-1, with D possibly TRBD2 on 5 matching bases. Looked up from germline, CDR1 is MGHDK and CDR2 is SYGVNS. The CDR3 extends over 13 amino acids. Trimming left V 3 bases short and J 5 bases short, with 8 bases between. CDR3: CASSDGVHNEQFF. DNA for the CDR3: TGTGCCAGCAGTGACGGGGTACACAATGAGCAGTTCTTC. Looking up the rest from reference TRBV25-1 and TRBJ2-1 gives the full variable domain: EADIYQTPRYLVIGTGKKITLECSQTMGHDKMYWYQQDPGMELHLIHYSYGVNSTEKGDLSSESTVSRIRTEHFPLTLESARPSHTSQYLCASSDGVHNEQFFGPGTRLTVL.

The chain links TRBV28 to TRBJ1-5; D gene uncertain. Trimming cost V 1 base and J 2 bases, with 18 bases left between them. The germline gives CDR1 MDHEN, CDR2 SYDVKM. The CDR3 length is 18 residues. The CDR3 coding sequence is TGTGCCAGCAGTTTATTTGGGCCCGGAGGCGCAGGCAATCAGCCCCAGCATTTT. Amino acids: CASSLFGPGGAGNQPQHF.

This rearrangement joins TRBV13 to TRBJ2-7, with 11 nucleotides matching TRBD2. CDR3 length: 15 residues. Trimming at V came to 6 bases and at J to 7 bases, leaving 11 bases not matched to a gene. Germline CDR1 PRHDT, CDR2 FYEKMQ (reference sequence). The DNA for the CDR3 is TGTGCCAGCAGGGTAGGGACTAGCGGATCGGGGGAGCAGTACTTC. Its translation: CASRVGTSGSGEQYF.

Only a few counts were recorded for this clone. V is TRBV5-6 and J is TRBJ1-3; D remains ambiguous. Germline CDR1 is SGHDT and CDR2 is YYEEEE. The CDR3 loop spans 12 amino acids. Trimming removed 4 bases at V and 0 bases at J, with 2 bases between. The CDR3 region is CASSGSGNTIYF. The CDR3 DNA reads as TGTGCCAGCAGCGGCTCTGGAAACACCATATATTTT.

The V gene is TRBV5-1, the J gene TRBJ2-1; 11 positions agree with TRBD2. Germline values: CDR1 SGHRS, CDR2 YFSETQ. The CDR3 is 16 amino acids. Losses at the gene ends were 8 bases for V and 4 bases for J; bases not matched to a gene: 11. The CDR3 bases are TGCGCCAGTCACACCCCCGGACTAGCGGGTTACAATGAGCAGTTCTTC. This translates into CASHTPGLAGYNEQFF.